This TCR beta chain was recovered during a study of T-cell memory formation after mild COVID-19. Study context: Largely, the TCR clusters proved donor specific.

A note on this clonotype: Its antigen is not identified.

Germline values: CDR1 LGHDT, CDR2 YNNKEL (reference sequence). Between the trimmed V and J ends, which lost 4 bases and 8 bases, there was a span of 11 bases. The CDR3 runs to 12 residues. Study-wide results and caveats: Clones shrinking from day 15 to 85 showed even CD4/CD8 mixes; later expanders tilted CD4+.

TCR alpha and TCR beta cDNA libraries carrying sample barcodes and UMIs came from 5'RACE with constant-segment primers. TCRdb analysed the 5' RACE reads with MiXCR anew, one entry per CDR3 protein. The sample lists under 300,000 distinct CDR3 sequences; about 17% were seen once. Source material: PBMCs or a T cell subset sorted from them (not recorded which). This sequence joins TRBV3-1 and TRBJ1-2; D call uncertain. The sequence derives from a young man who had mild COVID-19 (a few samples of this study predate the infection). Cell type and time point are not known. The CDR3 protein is CASSRGPGGYTF. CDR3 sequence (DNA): TGTGCCAGCAGCCGCGGGCCCGGAGGCTACACCTTC.